Each of the 12 T cell receptor beta chains below was sequenced from the same sample in a study of shared clonotypes between healthy human individuals. TCRdb keeps only in-frame clones here, not all; method: immunoSEQ multiplex PCR. The data show about 2.4 million clones, with 80% to 95% seen just once and around 0.4% held by the top ten. Sequenced sample: naive CD4+ T cells from PBMCs. As for subset: CD45RA+ positively selected. The receptor source for this set is a man between 18 and 35 years old in good health. Some clones in this sample may be carry-over from other donors' samples.

This chain joins TRBV18 and TRBJ2-1; 12 positions agree with TRBD2. The V segment lost 3 bases and the J segment 9 bases; nucleotides outside the gene matches: 3. This CDR3 contains 14 residues. Germline CDR1 and CDR2: KGHSH and LQKENI. CDR3 sequence (DNA): TGTGCCAGCTCACCGACTAGCGGGAGCACTGAGCAGTTCTTC. Protein sequence: CASSPTSGSTEQFF.

V usage is TRBV9 and J usage is TRBJ2-1; D ambiguous. CDR1 is SGDLS, CDR2 YYNGEE, per germline. The ends were cut back, 3 bases at V and 0 bases at J, with 13 bases in the middle. The CDR3 is 16 amino acids. This CDR3 is CASSATRTSSYNEQFF. The CDR3 nucleotides read TGTGCCAGCAGCGCAACCCGGACGAGCTCCTACAATGAGCAGTTCTTC.

The chain is built from TRBV10-1 and TRBJ1-5, with D unresolved. This CDR3 comprises 13 residues. Germline values: CDR1 WNHNN, CDR2 SYGVQD (reference sequence). The germline V and J ends were trimmed by 2 bases and 5 bases, with 7 bases remaining between them. The CDR3 DNA reads as TGCGCCAGCAGTGAGGCCGGAGATCAGCCCCAGCATTTT. It encodes CASSEAGDQPQHF.

The chain links TRBV30 to TRBJ2-5; D might be TRBD1 (5 bases). Germline CDR1 and CDR2: GTSNPN and SVGIG (reference sequence). Trimming pared 3 bases from V and 2 bases from J, leaving 10 bases between. The CDR3 covers 13 residues. The CDR3 protein is CAWRLRGQETQYF. As DNA, the CDR3 is TGTGCCTGGAGGTTAAGGGGTCAAGAGACCCAGTACTTC.

This clone was seen once. This chain links TRBV2 with TRBJ2-5, with D tentatively TRBD1 (7 bases). The CDR3 sequence is 14 residues long. V dropped 4 bases and J dropped 5 bases, with 14 bases sitting between them. The V gene's germline CDR1 is SNHLY and CDR2 FYNNEI. This CDR3 is CASSAGGFGETQYF. In DNA, the CDR3 is TGTGCCAGCAGTGCAGGGGGGTTTGGGGAGACCCAGTACTTC.

The chain links TRBV10-3 to TRBJ1-6, with D possibly TRBD1 on 6 matching bases. Germline V CDR1 and CDR2: ENHRY, SYGVKD. The V end lost 8 bases, the J end lost 5 bases, and 13 bases lay between the germline ends. The CDR3 covers 14 residues. The CDR3 nucleotides read TGTGCCATCCGCGACAGGAACCATAATTCACCCCTCCACTTT. Translating it yields CAIRDRNHNSPLHF.

This chain uses TRBV7-2 with TRBJ1-4; D is ambiguous. Per the germline V gene, CDR1 is SGHTA and CDR2 is FQGNSA. The CDR3 loop spans 15 amino acids. V lost 5 bases and J 5 bases, leaving 15 bases between the germline ends. The CDR3 DNA follows: TGTGCCAGCAGCGAAGATGCGGGGAGAAATGAAAAACTGTTTTTT. It yields the protein CASSEDAGRNEKLFF.

The chain carries TRBV4-3 and TRBJ2-3; possible D gene TRBD2, 5 bases. From germline, CDR1 is LGHNA and CDR2 YSLEER. V was shortened by 4 bases and J by 0 bases, with 11 bases between the two germline ends. The CDR3 spans 15 residues. The CDR3 spells CASSLWRVSTDTQYF. As DNA, the CDR3 is TGCGCCAGCAGCCTATGGCGGGTTAGCACAGATACGCAGTATTTT.

The chain has TRBV5-5 and TRBJ1-5; a weak D match, TRBD1 (5 bases). V was clipped by 4 bases and J by 0 bases, with 17 bases between them. CDR1 and CDR2 from the germline V gene are SGHKS and YYEKEE (reference sequence). The CDR3 is 17 amino acids. The CDR3: CASSPGVREVSNQPQHF. CDR3 nucleotide sequence: TGTGCCAGCAGCCCTGGGGTCAGGGAGGTTAGCAATCAGCCCCAGCATTTT. Full variable domain (rest looked up from reference TRBV5-5 and TRBJ1-5): DAGVTQSPTHLIKTRGQQVTLRCSPISGHKSVSWYQQVLGQGPQFIFQYYEKEERGRGNFPDRFSARQFPNYSSELNVNALLLGDSALYLCASSPGVREVSNQPQHFGDGTRLSIL.

Concerning this clone itself: The sample holds other DNA sequences that translate to the same CDR3. This chain connects TRBV28 to TRBJ2-7; D unresolved. Between the trimmed V and J ends, which lost 3 bases and 2 bases, there was a span of 8 bases. The CDR3 loop spans 13 amino acids. Germline CDR1 MDHEN, CDR2 SYDVKM. CDR3 loop: CASSLRQTYEQYF. CDR3 nucleotide sequence: TGTGCCAGCAGTTTGAGGCAGACCTACGAGCAGTACTTC. Filled out from reference TRBV28 and TRBJ2-7, the complete variable domain reads DVKVTQSSRYLVKRTGEKVFLECVQDMDHENMFWYRQDPGLGLRLIYFSYDVKMKEKGDIPEGYSVSREKKERFSLILESASTNQTSMYLCASSLRQTYEQYFGPGTRLTVT.

The chain uses TRBV5-1 and TRBJ2-2, with TRBD1 identical over 7 bases. The CDR3 is 16 amino acids. Losses at the gene ends were 2 bases for V and 5 bases for J; bases not matched to a gene: 9. Germline V gene sequence: CDR1 SGHRS, CDR2 YFSETQ. CDR3: CASSLPRTGGTGELFF. The CDR3 region has the DNA TGCGCCAGCAGCTTACCCCGGACAGGAGGTACCGGGGAGCTGTTTTTT. Full variable domain (rest looked up from reference TRBV5-1 and TRBJ2-2): KAGVTQTPRYLIKTRGQQVTLSCSPISGHRSVSWYQQTPGQGLQFLFEYFSETQRNKGNFPGRFSGRQFSNSRSEMNVSTLELGDSALYLCASSLPRTGGTGELFFGEGSRLTVL.

This chain's CDR3 is CASSFFNPEQYF. The DNA of the CDR3 is TGCGCCAGCAGCTTTTTCAACCCAGAGCAGTACTTC. The chain couples TRBV5-1 to TRBJ2-7; D remains ambiguous. V gave up 2 bases and J gave up 7 bases, with 10 bases separating them. The CDR3 extends over 12 amino acids. Germline CDR1 and CDR2: SGHRS and YFSETQ.